This record looks at one T cell receptor (beta chain) sequence and its context. Its antigen is not known. These data come from a study of vaccination effects on CD4 cells after COVID-19. Study details: Everyone in the study got two shots of either the BNT162b2 or mRNA-1273 vaccine.

ViraFEST assay sequencing came after antigen-specific CD4+ T cells were expanded with viral peptide pools. Following 10 days of culture, CD4+ T cells were isolated. Between March and December 2020, the person had a SARS-CoV-2 infection that PCR confirmed. Method: immunoSEQ multiplex PCR; TCRdb's copy keeps in-frame clones and lacks some. This table holds 30,000 to 35,000 clones, 65% to 75% found once. The CDR3 spans 12 residues. The V and J ends lost 3 bases and 5 bases respectively, with 8 bases between them. Germline CDR1 and CDR2: DFQATT and SNEGSKA (reference sequence). This receptor was taken from a human donor who had a prior SARS-CoV-2 infection. The chain employs TRBV20-1 and TRBJ2-1, with D perhaps assigned TRBD1 or TRBD2 (5 bases each). This specimen was CD4+ T cells from PBMCs cultured with a peptide pool, taken before COVID-19 vaccination. The CDR3 is CSASGGHNEQFF. CDR3 DNA: TGCAGTGCTAGTGGGGGTCACAATGAGCAGTTCTTC.